This T cell receptor (beta chain) was sequenced during a study of Ad26.COV2.S vaccination and SARS-CoV-2 variants. The table came from immunoSEQ multiplex PCR; TCRdb's copy has only in-frame clones and leaves some out. The sample carries some 350,000 clones, roughly 90% recorded once. Stated treatment: some 20 received Ad26.COV2.S at low or high dose, single or two shots; about 5 received placebo; per-sample allocation not given. Sampling was performed 63 days after the first vaccine or placebo injection. Germline V gene lookup returns CDR1 SEHNR and CDR2 FQNEAQ (reference sequence). The CDR3 loop spans 17 amino acids. Trimming at V came to 4 bases and at J to 0 bases, leaving 7 bases not matched to a gene.

The sequenced sample was peripheral blood, obtained in a trial of Ad26.COV2.S vaccine versus placebo. The clonotype originates from a person aged 18-65 years who received the Ad26.COV2.S COVID-19 vaccine or a placebo. J is TRBJ2-1 and V is TRBV7-9, with 9 bases aligning to TRBD2. CDR3 protein: CASSSPEREDSYNEQFF. CDR3 DNA sequence: TGTGCCAGCAGCTCCCCGGAGCGGGAGGACTCCTACAATGAGCAGTTCTTC.